In its sample, the clone carrying this T cell receptor (beta chain) was seen many times. The antigen is unknown. The source of the sample is a study of CD8 T cells in ankylosing spondylitis. Points from the study as a whole: In peripheral blood, disease-linked CD8+ clones occurred at relatively low frequencies. Some of these motif variants have turned up before, in reports on reactive arthritis synovial fluid and blood. Blood from ankylosing spondylitis patients appeared to carry a characteristic roughly 8-variant TCR beta motif.

TCRdb re-derived calls from the 5' RACE reads in MiXCR, one entry per CDR3 protein. Of 800,000 to 900,000 distinct CDR3 sequences in the sample, about 12% are singletons; the top ten hold less than 0.65%. Sample: blood, either unsorted or a sorted T cell fraction (not recorded which). The clonotype comes from a male donor with ankylosing spondylitis.

The CDR3 nucleotides are TGTGCCAGCAGGGAAACAGGGTCGGGCAATCAGCCCCAGCATTTT. Translating gives CASRETGSGNQPQHF. The V call is TRBV6-1, the J call TRBJ1-5; possibly TRBD1 for D (6 bases). Germline loops: CDR1 MNHNS, CDR2 SASEGT. The CDR3 has 15 residues. Trimming took off 6 bases at V and 2 bases at J, with 14 bases between the two ends.